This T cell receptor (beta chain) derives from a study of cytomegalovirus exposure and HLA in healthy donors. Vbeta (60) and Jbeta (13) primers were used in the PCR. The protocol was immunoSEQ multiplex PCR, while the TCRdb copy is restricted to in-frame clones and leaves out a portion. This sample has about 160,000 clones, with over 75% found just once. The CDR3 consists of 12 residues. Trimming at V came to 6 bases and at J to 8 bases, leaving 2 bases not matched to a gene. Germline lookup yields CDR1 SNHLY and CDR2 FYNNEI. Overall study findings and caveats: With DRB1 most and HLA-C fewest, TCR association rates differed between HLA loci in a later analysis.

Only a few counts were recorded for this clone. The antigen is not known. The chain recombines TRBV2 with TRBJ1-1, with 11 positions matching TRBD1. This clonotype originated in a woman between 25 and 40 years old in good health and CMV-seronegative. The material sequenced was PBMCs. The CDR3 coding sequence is TGTGCCAGCAGGGACAGGGGGCCAGAAGCTTTCTTT. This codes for CASRDRGPEAFF.